This TCR beta chain was obtained from a study of T cells in Graves' hyperthyroidism and ophthalmopathy. Findings and caveats of the study: Blood also carried most thyroid clonotypes expanded above 0.001. In simple terms, a model built on 13 V-J features told ophthalmopathy apart from stable hyperthyroidism.

Regarding this clonotype: Antigen unknown.

V dropped 3 bases and J dropped 5 bases, with 19 bases sitting between them. This CDR3 contains 15 residues. In germline, CDR1 is SQVTM, CDR2 ANQGSEA. Amplification of TCR beta CDR3 regions used RNA as the template. HTBI primers were used for first-round RT-PCR of the TCR CDR3. MiXCR, applied by TCRdb to the multiplex PCR reads, yields one record per CDR3 protein. The repertoire consists of around 580,000 distinct CDR3 sequences, with about 45% occurring once and the leading ten covering roughly 7.7%. On the basis of clinical symptoms, serum thyroxine and TRAb, thyroid ultrasound and orbital computed tomography, diagnoses were made.

This TCR was sampled from a woman aged 18 to 35 with Graves' hyperthyroidism. Sequenced sample: peripheral blood or thyroid tissue (not recorded which). The chain has TRBV29-1 and TRBJ2-5; possible D gene TRBD2, 5 bases. The CDR3 is CSVDGLIGGTETQYF. In DNA, the CDR3 is TGCAGCGTTGACGGACTGATAGGAGGAACGGAGACCCAGTACTTC.